A selection of T cell receptor beta chains follows, all from one sample in a study of blood T cells in healthy people across ages. TCRdb passed the 5' RACE reads through MiXCR, listing each CDR3 protein once. The sample gives over 600,000 distinct CDR3 sequences, about 61% of which show up once; roughly 24% is in the top ten. Input material: blood. The receptors stem from a man aged 40-50 years in good health. Both conserved end residues are part of each CDR3.

J,V,length,CDR3
.,TRBV27,15,CASSDRPDRDETQYF
TRBJ1-2,TRBV5-1,14,CASSFGSRNYGYTF
TRBJ1-2,TRBV4-2,14,CASSQDSAVRGYTF
TRBJ2-3,TRBV28,14,CASSLLQGAATQYF
TRBJ2-7,TRBV7-8,16,CASSLVGTQPPYEQYF
TRBJ2-1,TRBV20-1,14,CSARGLQGDNEQFF
TRBJ2-5,TRBV11-3,16,CASSHRVSFKGETQYF
TRBJ1-2,TRBV14,15,CASSQDPGPNYGYTF
TRBJ2-3,TRBV28,16,CASSNNLAGAEDTQYF
TRBJ1-6,TRBV5-1,15,CASRRGRQGNSPLHF
TRBJ2-1,TRBV7-8,19,CASSLGLNVGADTYNEQFF
TRBJ2-5,TRBV7-2,15,CASSQIRDRQETQYF
TRBJ2-5,TRBV20-1,11,CSAILVFEQYF
TRBJ2-7,TRBV6-1,14,CASSQERGPREQYF
TRBJ2-1,TRBV27,16,CASSRLLAGNGNEQFF
TRBJ1-2,TRBV29-1,15,CSVEVSQEHRYGYTF
TRBJ2-7,TRBV7-3,14,CASSPPDRANEQYF
TRBJ2-2,TRBV9,17,CASSALPQSQRDGELFF
TRBJ2-7,TRBV6-2/TRBV6-3,14,CASSFSTQGYEQYF
TRBJ2-3,TRBV20-1,11,CSARGARAQYF
TRBJ1-1,TRBV5-1,13,CASTTEPNTEAFF
TRBJ2-1,TRBV6-1,13,CASSQEGKREQFF
TRBJ2-1,TRBV5-1,13,CASSFFRYNEQFF
TRBJ2-5,TRBV25-1,15,CASSTGGGLRETQYF
TRBJ1-1,TRBV9,14,CASSVALTGAEAFF
TRBJ2-3,TRBV9,13,CASSVANGDTQYF
TRBJ1-2,TRBV7-3,14,CASSAGQGRSGYTF
TRBJ1-6,TRBV7-3,16,CASSPDVGTGDSPLHF
TRBJ1-2,TRBV7-2,17,CASSLAGTGGGNYGYTF
TRBJ1-5,TRBV12-3/TRBV12-4,16,CASSFSEGHLNQPQHF
TRBJ1-5,TRBV20-1,17,CSAEEAGTGYSNQPQHF
TRBJ1-2,TRBV5-1,15,CASSLGDPGAAGYTF
TRBJ2-5,TRBV5-1,18,CASSLVDLAGGLSYKQYF
TRBJ2-5,TRBV11-3,14,CASSTRAGQETQYF
TRBJ2-5,TRBV20-1,15,CSAISGQNPQETQYF
TRBJ1-2,TRBV9,12,CASHRRGGGYTF
TRBJ2-5,TRBV5-1,15,CASSGGQGLKETQYF
TRBJ1-4,TRBV14,13,CASSREINEKLFF
TRBJ2-5,TRBV28,12,CASSRQGNEQYF
TRBJ1-2,TRBV2,14,CASSAGVEDYGYTF
TRBJ1-5,TRBV5-6,16,CASSSSSTGLNQPQHF
TRBJ2-5,TRBV13,16,CASSIRTGVPRETQYF
TRBJ2-7,TRBV6-2/TRBV6-3,15,CASSDPSGGVYEQYF
TRBJ1-1,TRBV19,17,CASSIGTDPSWVTEAFF
TRBJ1-5,TRBV3-1,15,CASSPNGGAAQPQHF
TRBJ1-1,TRBV14,13,CASSQDLMRTAFF
TRBJ1-5,TRBV6-7,18,CASSYIPRWGASNQPQHF
TRBJ2-1,TRBV7-9,17,CASSLAAGGLGYNEQFF
TRBJ2-1,TRBV24-1,15,CATSDLGLGGNEQFF
TRBJ2-4,TRBV9,17,CASSVGREHGDGNIQYF
TRBJ2-5,TRBV29-1,14,CSQGTSGLQETQYF
TRBJ2-7,TRBV28,18,CASNKPGLAGGSSYEQYF
TRBJ2-4,TRBV6-1,14,CASTTGRLKDIQYF
TRBJ2-3,TRBV5-1,18,CASSRGSGGVTSTDTQYF